A single sample gave rise to the 5 T cell receptor beta chains below, sequenced in a study of blood T cell repertoires in COVID-19. The table came from immunoSEQ multiplex PCR; TCRdb's copy has only in-frame clones and leaves some out. Of more than 350,000 clones in the sample, 80% to 90% were seen once. The sample comprised peripheral blood. Source of these receptors: a woman aged 25-40 years with COVID-19, enrolled during active disease.

V gene TRBV6-5 combines with J gene TRBJ2-7, with D possibly TRBD2 on 7 matching bases. The germline V and J ends were trimmed by 6 bases and 3 bases, with 18 bases remaining between them. This CDR3 is 15 amino acids long. The V gene's germline CDR1 is MNHEY and CDR2 SVGAGI. The CDR3 nucleotides read TGTGCCAGCAGCCAAAGGAGGGGGGGAGACTACGAGCAGTACGTC. Amino acid sequence: CASSQRRGGDYEQYV.

The V call is TRBV10-1, the J call TRBJ2-1; 12 bases fit TRBD2. The CDR3 contains 18 residues. The trim removed 4 bases at V and 4 bases at J, leaving 11 bases unmatched. Germline V lookup: CDR1 WNHNN, CDR2 SYGVQD (reference sequence). Here the CDR3 reads CASSGGEWTSGTYNEQFF. CDR3 coding DNA: TGCGCCAGCAGTGGGGGGGAATGGACTAGCGGGACTTACAATGAGCAGTTCTTC.

This sequence joins TRBV4-1 and TRBJ1-1; D remains ambiguous. CDR3 length: 16 residues. V shed 0 bases and J shed 2 bases, with 13 bases lying between them. Germline values: CDR1 MGHRA, CDR2 YSYEKL. CDR3 bases: TGCGCCAGCAGCCAAGATCCGTCCAGTCTCAACACTGAAGCTTTCTTT. Translated, it gives CASSQDPSSLNTEAFF.

The rearrangement links TRBV7-9 to TRBJ2-5, with TRBD1 matching over 8 bases. Trimming at V came to 6 bases and at J to 5 bases, leaving 8 bases not matched to a gene. Per germline, CDR1 SEHNR and CDR2 FQNEAQ (reference sequence). There are 14 residues in the CDR3. CDR3 in amino acids: CASSHYTGGETQYF. For the CDR3, the DNA is TGTGCCAGCAGTCACTATACAGGGGGGGAGACCCAGTACTTC.

The V call is TRBV10-3, the J call TRBJ2-1; 7 bases match TRBD2. The germline V gene has CDR1 ENHRY and CDR2 SYGVKD. Trimming at V came to 7 bases and at J to 7 bases, leaving 1 base not matched to a gene. The CDR3 is 11 residues long. The chain's CDR3 is CAITGGNEQFF. The CDR3 DNA follows: TGTGCCATCACCGGGGGGAATGAGCAGTTCTTC.